Sequencing of this TCR beta chain was carried out in a study of shared clonotypes between healthy human individuals. CD4+ cell separation produced CD45RA+ naive and CD45RA-negative memory subsets. This CDR3 has 15 amino acids. V was shortened by 11 bases and J by 5 bases, with 22 bases between the two germline ends. CDR1 and CDR2 from the germline V gene are LNHNV and YYDKDF (reference sequence). Profiled with immunoSEQ multiplex PCR; TCRdb holds only in-frame clones, not every one. The profile shows approximately 740,000 clones, approximately 74% of them singletons. The rearrangement joins TRBV15 to TRBJ1-5; the D is unclear. The source of this sequence is a young woman in good health. Sequencing input: memory CD4+ T cells sorted from blood. Subset denoted: CD45RA-negative fraction. The CDR3 sequence is CALRVGRMSDQPQHF. DNA for the CDR3: TGTGCCTTAAGAGTTGGGAGGATGAGTGATCAGCCCCAGCATTTT.